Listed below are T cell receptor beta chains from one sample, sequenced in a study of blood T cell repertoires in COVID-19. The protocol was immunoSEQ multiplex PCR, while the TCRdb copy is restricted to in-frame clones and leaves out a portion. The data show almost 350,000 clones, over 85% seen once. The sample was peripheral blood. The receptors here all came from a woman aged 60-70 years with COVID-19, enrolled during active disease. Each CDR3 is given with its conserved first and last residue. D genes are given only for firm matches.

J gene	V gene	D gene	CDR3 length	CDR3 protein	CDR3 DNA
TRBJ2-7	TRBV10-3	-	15	CAISESSESTYEQYF	TGTGCCATCAGTGAGTCTAGCGAATCCACCTACGAGCAGTACTTC
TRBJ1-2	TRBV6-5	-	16	CASSYSTGTLNYGYTF	TGTGCCAGCAGTTACTCGACAGGCACGCTTAACTATGGCTACACCTTC
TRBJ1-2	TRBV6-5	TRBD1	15	CASSYSRQGIFGYTF	TGTGCCAGCAGTTACTCGCGACAGGGAATTTTTGGCTACACCTTC
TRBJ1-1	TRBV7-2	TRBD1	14	CASSQRQGAGEAFF	TGTGCCAGCAGCCAAAGACAGGGTGCGGGTGAAGCTTTCTTT
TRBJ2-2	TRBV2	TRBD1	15	CASSVTGARTGELFF	TGTGCCAGCAGTGTTACAGGGGCGCGGACCGGGGAGCTGTTTTTT
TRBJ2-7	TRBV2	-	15	CASSEGWAGSYEQYF	TGTGCCAGCAGTGAAGGTTGGGCAGGTTCCTACGAGCAGTACTTC
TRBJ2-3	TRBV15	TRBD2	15	CATSGGGGVWDTQYF	TGTGCCACCTCTGGGGGCGGGGGGGTATGGGATACGCAGTATTTT
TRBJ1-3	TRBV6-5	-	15	CASSYRDRPGNTIYF	TGTGCCAGCAGTTACCGCGACAGGCCCGGAAACACCATATATTTT
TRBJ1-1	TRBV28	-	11	CATDSLTEAFF	TGTGCCACCGACAGTCTCACTGAAGCTTTCTTT
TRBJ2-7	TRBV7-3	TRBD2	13	CASSVAGGDEQYF	TGTGCCAGCAGCGTAGCGGGGGGTGACGAGCAGTACTTC
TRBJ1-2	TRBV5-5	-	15	CASSLEGGSHYGYTF	TGTGCCAGCAGCTTGGAAGGCGGTTCTCACTATGGCTACACCTTC
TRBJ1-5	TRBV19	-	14	CASSTGGGNQPQHF	TGTGCCAGTAGCACCGGGGGGGGCAATCAGCCCCAGCATTTT
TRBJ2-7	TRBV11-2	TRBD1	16	CASSLDEGQGFHEQYF	TGTGCCAGCAGCTTAGATGAGGGACAGGGATTCCACGAGCAGTACTTC
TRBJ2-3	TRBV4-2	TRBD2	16	CASRRLAGALTDTQYF	TGTGCCAGCAGGAGACTAGCGGGGGCCCTCACAGATACGCAGTATTTT
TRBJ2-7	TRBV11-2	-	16	CASSVSGIQSSYEQYF	TGTGCCAGCAGCGTTTCGGGTATCCAGAGCTCCTACGAGCAGTACTTC